The present entry profiles one T cell receptor (beta chain) with its context. The record originates from a study of blood T cell repertoires in COVID-19. Study-level information: The study drew acute and convalescent COVID-19 samples from the United States, Italy and Spain. From T cells, B-cell-depleted T cells, or PBMCs came the material, which was cDNA or gDNA.

Trimming took 1 base from V and 10 from J, leaving 14 bases between them. The CDR3 runs 15 residues. The germline V gene has CDR1 LGHDT and CDR2 YNNKEL (reference sequence). Assay used: immunoSEQ multiplex PCR; TCRdb lists only in-frame clones, some missing. The sample carries hundreds of thousands of clones, over 65% recorded once. This TCR came from a woman aged 65 to 85 with active or convalescent COVID-19. The sequenced material came from peripheral blood. This chain links TRBV3-1 (or the pseudogene TRBV3-2) with TRBJ1-6; unclear D gene. The CDR3 region is CASSQVHMGGSPLHF. In DNA, the CDR3 is TGTGCCAGCAGCCAAGTTCACATGGGAGGATCACCCCTCCACTTT.